This T cell receptor beta chain was captured by sequencing in a study of T cells in narcolepsy. On the study more broadly: Enrolled donors included narcolepsy type 1 or type 2 patients and healthy controls.

Trimming took 4 bases from V and 7 from J, leaving 13 bases between them. This CDR3 is 13 amino acids long. The germline V gene has CDR1 SGHDN and CDR2 FVKESK. TCRdb's copy holds only in-frame clones and misses some; the assay was immunoSEQ multiplex PCR. The table has just over 20,000 clones, 83% seen once; the top ten hold over 1.5%. This clone turned up a few times. V and J are TRBV14 and TRBJ1-1, with TRBD1 as a possible D gene (5 bases). Sequenced input: memory (CD45RA-) CD4+ T cells from blood. This TCR was recovered from a human donor in good health. CDR3 bases: TGTGCCAGCAGCCCTACTCGACAGAATGAAGCTTTCTTT. Its protein product is CASSPTRQNEAFF.